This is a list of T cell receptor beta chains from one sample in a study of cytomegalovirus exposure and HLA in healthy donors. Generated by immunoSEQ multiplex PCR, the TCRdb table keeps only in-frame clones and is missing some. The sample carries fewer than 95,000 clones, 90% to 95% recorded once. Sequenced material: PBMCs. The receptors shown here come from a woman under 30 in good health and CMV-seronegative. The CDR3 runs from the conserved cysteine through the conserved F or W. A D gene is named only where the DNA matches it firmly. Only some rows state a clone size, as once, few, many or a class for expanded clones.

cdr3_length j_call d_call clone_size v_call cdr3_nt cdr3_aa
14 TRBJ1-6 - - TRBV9 TGTGCCAGCAGCGTAAGGCAGGGAAATTCACCCCTCCACTTT CASSVRQGNSPLHF
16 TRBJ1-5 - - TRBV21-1 TGTGCCAGAGTTTCGGGGTTGGAATATAGCAATCAGCCCCAGCATTTT CARVSGLEYSNQPQHF
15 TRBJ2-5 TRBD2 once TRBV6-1 TGTGCCAGCAGTGAACTAGCGGGGTCTGGGGAGACCCAGTACTTC CASSELAGSGETQYF
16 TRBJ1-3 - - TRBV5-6 TGTGCCAGCAGCCCCGAACCAGGCAGGGCTGGAAACACCATATATTTT CASSPEPGRAGNTIYF
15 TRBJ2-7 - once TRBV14 TGTGCCAGCAGCCAAGAGTGGCCTGGCAGCTACGAGCAGTACTTC CASSQEWPGSYEQYF
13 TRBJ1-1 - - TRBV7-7 TGTGCTAGCAGCTTGACAGAGAACACTGAAGCTTTCTTT CASSLTENTEAFF
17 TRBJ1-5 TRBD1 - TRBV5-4 TGTGCCAGCAGCTCGTCGACCGGGACAGGGGACAATCAGCCCCAGCATTTT CASSSSTGTGDNQPQHF
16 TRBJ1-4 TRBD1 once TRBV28 TGTGCCAGCCGTAACCCCCAGGGGACAGGGGTTGAAAAACTGTTTTTT CASRNPQGTGVEKLFF
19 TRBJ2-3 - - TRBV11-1 TGTGCCAGCAGCTTAGCGAGAGTGGAGGGGCCCAGAATCACAGATACGCAGTATTTT CASSLARVEGPRITDTQYF
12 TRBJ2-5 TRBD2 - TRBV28 TGTGCCAGCAGGGCGGGGGTGAAGCCCCAGTACTTC CASRAGVKPQYF
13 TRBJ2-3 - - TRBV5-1 TGCGCCAGCAGCTTGTCGGGCACAGATACGCAGTATTTT CASSLSGTDTQYF
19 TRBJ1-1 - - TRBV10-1 TGCGCCAGCAGTGAGGCGCTCACCCCAGGCAGGGGCACGAACACTGAAGCTTTCTTT CASSEALTPGRGTNTEAFF
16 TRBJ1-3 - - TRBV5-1 TGCGCCAGCAGCTTGGGACCGGGGGGGCCTGGAAACACCATATATTTT CASSLGPGGPGNTIYF
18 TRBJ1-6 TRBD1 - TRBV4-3 TGCGCCAGCAGCCAAGAGGGACCGGGACAGGGGTATAATTCACCCCTCCACTTT CASSQEGPGQGYNSPLHF
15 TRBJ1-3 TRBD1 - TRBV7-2 TGTGCCAGCAGCCAATGGACAGGCTCTGGAAACACCATATATTTT CASSQWTGSGNTIYF
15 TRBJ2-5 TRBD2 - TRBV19 TGTGCCAGTAGTATGTCTAGCGGGGGCCAAGAGACCCAGTACTTC CASSMSSGGQETQYF
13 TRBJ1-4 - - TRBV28 TGTGCCACCACAGGGATAACTAATGAAAAACTGTTTTTT CATTGITNEKLFF
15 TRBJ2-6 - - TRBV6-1 TGTGCCAGCAGTGGTGGGAGCACTGGGGCCAACGTCCTGACTTTC CASSGGSTGANVLTF
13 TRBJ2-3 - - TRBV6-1 TGTGCCAGCAGTGATGCGGCGCCAGATACGCAGTATTTT CASSDAAPDTQYF
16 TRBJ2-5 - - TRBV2 TGTGCCAGCAGTGAAGCGCGTCGGGGGTCGGGAGAGACCCAGTACTTC CASSEARRGSGETQYF
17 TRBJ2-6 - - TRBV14 TGTGCCAGCAGCAAACACGTTAGGGGCTCTGGGGCCAACGTCCTGACTTTC CASSKHVRGSGANVLTF
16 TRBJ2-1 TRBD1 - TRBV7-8 TGTGCCAGCAGCTTAGGGGGGACAGGGCGTTGGGGTGAGCAGTTCTTC CASSLGGTGRWGEQFF
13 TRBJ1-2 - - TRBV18 TGTGCCAGCTCACCACCTACTCGAGATGGCTACACCTTC CASSPPTRDGYTF
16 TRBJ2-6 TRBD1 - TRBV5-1 TGCGCCAGCAGCCAGGACAGGCGCTCTGGGGCCAACGTCCTGACTTTC CASSQDRRSGANVLTF
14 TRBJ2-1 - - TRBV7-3 TGTGCCAGCAGCGTCGGGACAACTTACGTTGCGCAGTTCTTC CASSVGTTYVAQFF
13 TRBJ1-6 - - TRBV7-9 TGTGCCAGCAGAGGGCAGGACTACTCACCCCTCCACTTT CASRGQDYSPLHF
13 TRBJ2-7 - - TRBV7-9 TGTGCCAGCAGCTTAGGTTCTTACTACGAGCAGTACTTC CASSLGSYYEQYF
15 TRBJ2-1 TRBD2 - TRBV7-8 TGTGCCAGCAGCCAAGCGGGGGGGACCTACAATGAGCAGTTCTTC CASSQAGGTYNEQFF
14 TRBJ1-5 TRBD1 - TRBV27 TGTGCCAGCAGTTTATCCAGGACAGGTCAGCCCCAGCATTTT CASSLSRTGQPQHF
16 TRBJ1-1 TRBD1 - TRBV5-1 TGCGCCAGCAGCTTGATAAGGGGGCGAATGAACACTGAAGCTTTCTTT CASSLIRGRMNTEAFF
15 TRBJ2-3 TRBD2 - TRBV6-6 TGTGCCAGCAGTTACACGGGGGGGCCACCAGATACGCAGTATTTT CASSYTGGPPDTQYF
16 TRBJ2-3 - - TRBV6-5 TGTGCCAGCAGTTACTCGGGGGGGCGGTCGGCAGATACGCAGTATTTT CASSYSGGRSADTQYF
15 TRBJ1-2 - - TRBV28 TGTGCCAGCAGTTTTGGACAGATAGCTAACTATGGCTACACCTTC CASSFGQIANYGYTF
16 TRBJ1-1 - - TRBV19 TGTGCCAGTAGTAAAGAACGGGACACACTGAACACTGAAGCTTTCTTT CASSKERDTLNTEAFF
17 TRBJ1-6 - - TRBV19 TGTGCCAGTAGTCAAGATAGGAGGTCCTCCTATAATTCACCCCTCCACTTT CASSQDRRSSYNSPLHF
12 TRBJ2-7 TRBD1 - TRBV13 TGTGCCACCGCGGGACAGGGCCACGAGCAGTACTTC CATAGQGHEQYF
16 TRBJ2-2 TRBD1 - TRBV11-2 TGTGCCAGCAGCTCGTGGAGGACAGGCTCTCCCGGGGAGCTGTTTTTT CASSSWRTGSPGELFF
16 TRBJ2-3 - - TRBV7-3 TGTGCCAGCAGCTTCCAGGGTACCCCTAGCACAGATACGCAGTATTTT CASSFQGTPSTDTQYF
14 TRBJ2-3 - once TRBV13 TGTGCCAGCAGCTTTGGGCGCCGCACAGATACGCAGTATTTT CASSFGRRTDTQYF
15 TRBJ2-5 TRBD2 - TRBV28 TGTGCCAGCAGTCTGACTAGCGGGGGCCAAGAGACCCAGTACTTC CASSLTSGGQETQYF
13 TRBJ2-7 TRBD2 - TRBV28 TGTGCCAGCAGGGACGGGGGGTTGTACGAGCAGTACTTC CASRDGGLYEQYF
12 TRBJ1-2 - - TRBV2 TGTGCCAGCATTCCAGGCCCCTATGGCTACACCTTC CASIPGPYGYTF
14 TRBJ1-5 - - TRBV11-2 TGTGCCAGCAGTGTAGGGGGAGGCAATCAGCCCCAGCATTTT CASSVGGGNQPQHF
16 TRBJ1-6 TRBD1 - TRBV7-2 TGTGCCAGCAGCATAAGGCCGGGACAGGGTAATTCACCCCTCCACTTT CASSIRPGQGNSPLHF
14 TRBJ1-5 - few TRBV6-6 TGTGCCAGCAGTTCCCCGATCCAGGATCAGCCCCAGCATTTT CASSSPIQDQPQHF
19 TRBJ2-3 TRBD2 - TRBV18 TGTGCCAGCTCACCACACGCCCCGCGACCGGGGGGGGGCACAGATACGCAGTATTTT CASSPHAPRPGGGTDTQYF
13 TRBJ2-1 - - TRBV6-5 TGTGCCAGCAGAGATAGAACCTACAATGAGCAGTTCTTC CASRDRTYNEQFF